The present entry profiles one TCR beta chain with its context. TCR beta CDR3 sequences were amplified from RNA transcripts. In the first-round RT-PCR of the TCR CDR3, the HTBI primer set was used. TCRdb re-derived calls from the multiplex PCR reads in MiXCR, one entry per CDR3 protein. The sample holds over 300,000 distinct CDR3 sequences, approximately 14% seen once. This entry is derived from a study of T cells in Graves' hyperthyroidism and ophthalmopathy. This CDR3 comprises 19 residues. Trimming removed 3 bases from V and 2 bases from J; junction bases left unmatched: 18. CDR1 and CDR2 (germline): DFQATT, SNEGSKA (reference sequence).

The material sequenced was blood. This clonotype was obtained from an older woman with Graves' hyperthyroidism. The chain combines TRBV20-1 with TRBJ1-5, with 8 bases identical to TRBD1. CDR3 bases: TGCAGTGCTAGCAATATCCTGTACAGGGGGGTACGTGGCAATCAGCCCCAGCATTTT. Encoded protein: CSASNILYRGVRGNQPQHF.